These 17 T cell receptor beta chains originate from one sample sequenced in a study of cytomegalovirus exposure and HLA in healthy donors. Repertoires were generated with immunoSEQ multiplex PCR, while TCRdb's copy carries only in-frame clones and drops some. This repertoire shows 250,000 to 300,000 clones, roughly 90% found once; its top ten account for 0.35% to 0.4%. Sequencing was carried out using PBMCs. The receptors derive from a woman aged 18 to 35 in good health and CMV-seronegative.

This clone is a singleton in its sample. The J gene is TRBJ1-4, the V gene TRBV9; D is perhaps TRBD1 (6 bases). The CDR3 totals 16 residues. The germline V and J ends were trimmed by 2 bases and 2 bases, with 13 bases remaining between them. The germline V gene encodes CDR1 SGDLS and CDR2 YYNGEE. CDR3 nucleotide sequence: TGTGCCAGCAGCGTGACCTGGGGGCGGACTAATGAAAAACTGTTTTTT. It is translated as CASSVTWGRTNEKLFF.

This chain links TRBV27 with TRBJ1-1; the D gene is possibly TRBD1 (6 bases). V was shortened by 3 bases and J by 4 bases, with 12 bases between the two germline ends. The germline gives CDR1 MNHEY, CDR2 SMNVEV (reference sequence). The CDR3 totals 14 residues. CDR3 in DNA: TGTGCCAGCAGTTTCGGGGGGCTACGCACTGAAGCTTTCTTT. It specifies CASSFGGLRTEAFF.

The V and J genes are TRBV6-5 and TRBJ2-1, with 9 bases that match TRBD2. Germline assignment: CDR1 MNHEY and CDR2 SVGAGI. The V and J ends lost 6 bases and 0 bases, in that order; junction bases with no gene match: 3. CDR3 length equals 15 residues. In DNA, the CDR3 is TGTGCCAGCAGAGAGACTAGCGGCTCCTACAATGAGCAGTTCTTC. Its protein product is CASRETSGSYNEQFF.

The rearrangement uses TRBV6-6 and TRBJ2-1, with a weak D call TRBD2 (5 bases). Per germline, CDR1 MNHNY and CDR2 SVGAGI (reference sequence). V gave up 6 bases and J gave up 9 bases, with 18 bases separating them. This CDR3 spans 14 amino acids. In nucleotides, the CDR3 is TGTGCCAGCAGACAAGACGGGGTAGGATTTGAGCAGTTCTTC. This encodes CASRQDGVGFEQFF.

The chain recombines TRBV28 with TRBJ2-7, with 7 bases that match TRBD2. Germline CDR1 reads MDHEN; CDR2 reads SYDVKM. CDR3 length: 12 amino acids. Losses at the gene ends were 5 bases for V and 7 bases for J; bases not matched to a gene: 5. The CDR3 coding sequence is TGTGCCAGCAGTACGCGGGGGAATGAGCAGTACGTC. Its translation is CASSTRGNEQYV.

J is TRBJ1-4 and V is TRBV29-1; TRBD1 agrees at 7 bases. This CDR3 region has 13 residues. V was pared by 4 bases and J by 5 bases, with 4 bases of the junction left unmatched. The V gene's germline CDR1 is SQVTM and CDR2 ANQGSEA. In nucleotides, the CDR3 is TGCAGCGTTGCGGGACAGTCCAATGAAAAACTGTTTTTT. This codes for CSVAGQSNEKLFF.

V is TRBV5-1 and J is TRBJ1-3; D unclear. The CDR3 runs to 15 residues. The germline V and J ends were trimmed by 0 bases and 1 base, with 8 bases remaining between them. The V gene's germline CDR1 is SGHRS and CDR2 YFSETQ. The chain's CDR3 is CASSLDSLSGNTIYF. Here the CDR3 DNA reads TGCGCCAGCAGCTTGGACAGTCTATCTGGAAACACCATATATTTT.

This chain links TRBV7-8 with TRBJ1-5, with a tentative D call TRBD1 (6 bases). Trimming took 1 base from V and 2 from J, leaving 6 bases between them. The germline V gene encodes CDR1 SGHVS and CDR2 FQNEAQ. The length of the CDR3 is 14 residues. CDR3 loop: CASSLGQGNQPQHF. The CDR3 coding sequence is TGTGCCAGCAGCTTAGGACAGGGCAATCAGCCCCAGCATTTT.

CDR3 sequence: CASSPGAQKLAGALGGQFF. Here the CDR3 DNA reads TGTGCCAGCAGCCCAGGGGCCCAGAAACTAGCGGGAGCCCTAGGGGGGCAGTTCTTC. The rearrangement links TRBV6-9 to TRBJ2-1; TRBD2 aligns across 11 bases. V shed 6 bases, J shed 12 bases, and the junction held 25 bases outside the gene matches. The CDR3 has 19 amino acids. Per the germline V gene, CDR1 is MNHGY and CDR2 is SVAAGI.

The V call is TRBV12-2, the J call TRBJ1-6; the listed D gene, TRBD1, was not tested against the DNA. TRBV12-2 is recorded as a pseudogene. This CDR3 has 15 amino acids. CDR3 amino acids: CASRQQGSPGSPLHF. DNA of the CDR3: TGTGCAAGTCGCCAACAGGGGTCGCCGGGGTCACCCCTCCACTTT.

The V gene is TRBV2, the J gene TRBJ2-1; 9 bases map to TRBD2. The germline V gene encodes CDR1 SNHLY and CDR2 FYNNEI. The CDR3 has 12 amino acids. V lost 7 bases to trimming and J lost 12 bases; unmatched junction nucleotides: 7. The CDR3 protein is CASNGLASMQFF. The DNA of the CDR3 is TGTGCCAGCAACGGACTAGCGTCGATGCAGTTCTTC.

The rearrangement links TRBV5-1 to TRBJ1-6; TRBD1 matches at 9 bases. Per the germline V gene, CDR1 is SGHRS and CDR2 is YFSETQ. Losses at the gene ends were 0 bases for V and 8 bases for J; bases not matched to a gene: 18. The CDR3 contains 20 residues. The CDR3 DNA is TGCGCCAGCAGCTTGGCCCTGGGGACTATGGGACAGGGTGAGGATTCACCCCTCCACTTT. It codes for CASSLALGTMGQGEDSPLHF. The complete variable domain, with remaining parts taken from reference TRBV5-1 and TRBJ1-6, reads KAGVTQTPRYLIKTRGQQVTLSCSPISGHRSVSWYQQTPGQGLQFLFEYFSETQRNKGNFPGRFSGRQFSNSRSEMNVSTLELGDSALYLCASSLALGTMGQGEDSPLHFGNGTRLTVT.

A note on this clone: Distinct nucleotide sequences in the sample also encode this CDR3. The V call is TRBV6-1, the J call TRBJ1-5; 7 positions agree with TRBD1. V shed 3 bases and J 4 bases; nucleotides not matched to a gene: 3. Germline CDR1 MNHNS, CDR2 SASEGT. The CDR3 contains 14 residues. The CDR3 here is CASSEGQLNQPQHF. CDR3 sequence (DNA): TGTGCCAGCAGTGAGGGACAGTTGAATCAGCCCCAGCATTTT.

This clone was recorded once. V gene TRBV19 combines with J gene TRBJ2-7; 7 nucleotides agree with TRBD2. CDR3 size: 16 residues. In germline, CDR1 is LNHDA, CDR2 SQIVND (reference sequence). The V segment lost 0 bases and the J segment 3 bases; nucleotides outside the gene matches: 8. The CDR3 spells CASSIDPGRGRYEQYF. The DNA for the CDR3 is TGTGCCAGTAGTATAGATCCAGGGAGGGGTCGCTACGAGCAGTACTTC. Full variable domain (remainder filled in from reference TRBV19 and TRBJ2-7): DGGITQSPKYLFRKEGQNVTLSCEQNLNHDAMYWYRQDPGQGLRLIYYSQIVNDFQKGDIAEGYSVSREKKESFPLTVTSAQKNPTAFYLCASSIDPGRGRYEQYFGPGTRLTVT.

The rearrangement joins TRBV25-1 to TRBJ2-3, with 13 positions matching TRBD2. Germline loops: CDR1 MGHDK, CDR2 SYGVNS. V lost 7 bases and J lost 6; bases outside the gene matches: 7. The CDR3 spans 15 residues. CDR3 nucleotide sequence: TGTGCCAGCACCCCGGGACTAGCGGGAATGGATACGCAGTATTTT. This codes for CASTPGLAGMDTQYF.

This sequence joins TRBV28 and TRBJ2-7, with TRBD1 matching 9 bases. Losses at the gene ends were 5 bases for V and 3 bases for J; bases not matched to a gene: 8. Germline CDR1 reads MDHEN; CDR2 reads SYDVKM. CDR3 length: 15 amino acids. In nucleotides, the CDR3 is TGTGCCAGCAGTCTATCCTGGGACAGGGACTACGAGCAGTACGTC. Protein: CASSLSWDRDYEQYV.

The V call is TRBV7-8, the J call TRBJ1-2; 7 nucleotides agree with TRBD1. CDR3 length: 15 amino acids. Trimming took 1 base from V and 5 from J; bases not matched to a gene: 7. The germline CDR1 and CDR2 sequences are SGHVS and FQNEAQ. This CDR3 is CASSLGPGQKYGYTF. The CDR3 bases are TGTGCCAGCAGCTTAGGCCCGGGACAGAAGTATGGCTACACCTTC.